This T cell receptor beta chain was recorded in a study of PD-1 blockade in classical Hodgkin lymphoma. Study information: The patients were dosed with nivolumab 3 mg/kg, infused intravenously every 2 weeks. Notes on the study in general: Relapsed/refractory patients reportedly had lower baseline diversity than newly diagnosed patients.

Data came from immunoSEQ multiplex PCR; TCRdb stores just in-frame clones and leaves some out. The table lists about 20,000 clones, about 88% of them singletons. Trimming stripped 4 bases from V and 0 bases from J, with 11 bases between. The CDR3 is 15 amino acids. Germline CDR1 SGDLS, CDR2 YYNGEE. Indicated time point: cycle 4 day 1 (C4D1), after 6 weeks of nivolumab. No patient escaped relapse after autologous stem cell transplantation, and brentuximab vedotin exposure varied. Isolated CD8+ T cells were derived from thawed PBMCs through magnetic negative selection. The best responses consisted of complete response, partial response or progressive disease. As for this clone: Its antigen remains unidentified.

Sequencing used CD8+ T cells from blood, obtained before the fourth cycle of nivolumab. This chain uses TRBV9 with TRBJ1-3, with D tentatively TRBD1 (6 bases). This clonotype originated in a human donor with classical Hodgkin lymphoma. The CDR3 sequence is CASSPQGNSGNTIYF. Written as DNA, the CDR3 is TGTGCCAGCAGCCCACAGGGAAACTCTGGAAACACCATATATTTT.